Following are 26 T cell receptor beta chains from one sample sequenced in a study of blood T cells in healthy people across ages. Sample-barcoded 5' priming and a J-beta primer mix drove a second PCR of 7 to 11 cycles. In TCRdb, the 5' RACE reads were re-called with MiXCR into one record per CDR3 protein. This table holds approximately 810,000 distinct CDR3 sequences, around 30% found once. Sequenced input: blood. Every receptor here comes from a woman aged 80 or over in good health.

Many counts were recorded for this clonotype. V and J are TRBV27 and TRBJ2-5; TRBD1 matches at 9 bases. With the DNA end fitting TRBJ2-7 better, the J assignment may be wrong. CDR1 and CDR2 from the germline V gene are MNHEY and SMNVEV (reference sequence). There are 14 residues in the CDR3. CDR3 region: CASSFRTGASEQYF. In DNA form, the CDR3 reads TGTGCCAGCAGTTTCAGGACAGGGGCGAGCGAGCAGTACTTC.

J is TRBJ1-1 and V is TRBV4-1; D remains ambiguous. This CDR3 comprises 15 residues. CDR1 is MGHRA and CDR2 is YSYEKL in the germline V gene. The ends were cut back, 1 base at V and 0 bases at J, with 9 bases in the middle. This CDR3 is CASSQVTVMNTEAFF. DNA of the CDR3: TGCGCCAGCAGCCAAGTCACAGTCATGAACACTGAAGCTTTCTTT.

This clonotype was detected ten times or more. This chain uses TRBV6-5 with TRBJ2-1; no definite D call. Trimming shortened V by 6 bases and J by 2 bases, and 8 bases separated the two germline ends. CDR1 and CDR2 from the germline V gene are MNHEY and SVGAGI. This CDR3 comprises 13 residues. CDR3 residues: CASRIGAYNEQFF. The CDR3 region has the DNA TGTGCCAGCAGAATTGGAGCCTACAATGAGCAGTTCTTC.

This clonotype was found a few times. The CDR3 sequence: CASSFHGVAGGEETQYF. CDR3 bases: TGTGCCAGCAGCTTCCACGGGGTGGCGGGGGGGGAAGAGACCCAGTACTTC. V and J are TRBV7-8 and TRBJ2-5; 9 bases map to TRBD2. The germline V gene encodes CDR1 SGHVS and CDR2 FQNEAQ. The length of the CDR3 is 17 residues. With V trimmed by 3 bases and J by 3 bases, 11 bases remained unmatched. Combining the CDR3 with reference TRBV7-8 and TRBJ2-5 gives the whole variable domain GAGVSQSPRYKVAKRGQDVALRCDPISGHVSLFWYQQALGQGPEFLTYFQNEAQLDKSGLPSDRFFAERPEGSVSTLKIQRTQQEDSAVYLCASSFHGVAGGEETQYFGPGTRLLVL.

This clonotype was picked up a small number of times. The V and J genes are TRBV7-9 and TRBJ1-1; the D gene is possibly TRBD1 (5 bases). V lost 5 bases and J lost 5, with 9 bases in between. Germline V gene sequence: CDR1 SEHNR, CDR2 FQNEAQ (reference sequence). The CDR3 has 12 amino acids. The CDR3 DNA is TGTGCCAGCAGCCAGGGTTGGACTGAAGCTTTCTTT. It encodes CASSQGWTEAFF.

The chain recombines TRBV20-1 with TRBJ1-1; 7 bases are shared with TRBD1. The CDR3 length is 14 residues. Germline CDR1 is DFQATT and CDR2 is SNEGSKA (reference sequence). The V gene end was trimmed by 7 bases and the J gene end by 0 bases; junction bases not matched to a gene: 8. CDR3 DNA sequence: TGCAGTGTCCTGGGACAGCCGATGAACACTGAAGCTTTCTTT. This translates into CSVLGQPMNTEAFF.

The rearrangement uses TRBV6-5 and TRBJ1-1; TRBD1 matches at 7 bases. Trimming took 2 bases from V and 1 from J; bases not matched to a gene: 10. The CDR3 has 17 amino acids. From germline, CDR1 is MNHEY and CDR2 SVGAGI. The CDR3 bases are TGTGCCAGCAGTTACACCAGAGGGGGCTTGCCGAACACTGAAGCTTTCTTT. As protein: CASSYTRGGLPNTEAFF.

Only a few counts were recorded for this clonotype. A much larger clonotype is one base distant, so this may be a read error. The rearrangement joins TRBV7-2 to TRBJ2-7; D unclear. In germline, CDR1 is SGHTA, CDR2 FQGNSA. V gave up 11 bases and J gave up 0 bases, with 8 bases separating them. CDR3 length equals 11 residues. The CDR3 is CACTGSYEQYF. The CDR3 nucleotides read TGTGCCTGCACCGGCTCCTACGAGCAGTACTTC.

A word on this clonotype: The junction differs from germline at one of its ends, possibly a read error. The rearrangement links TRBV12-3 or TRBV12-4 to TRBJ2-3; tentatively, D is TRBD2 (5 bases). The CDR3 has 15 residues. CDR3 amino acids: CASSKRRGLTDAQYF. The CDR3 DNA is TGTGCCAGCAGCAAAAGGAGAGGGCTTACAGATGCGCAGTATTTT.

Regarding this clonotype: With a much larger clone just one base away, this may be a read error. The chain employs TRBV7-2 and TRBJ2-1; 9 nucleotides line up with TRBD2. The CDR3 consists of 16 residues. The trim removed 5 bases at V and 7 bases at J, leaving 12 bases unmatched. Per the germline V gene, CDR1 is SGHTA and CDR2 is FQGNSA. Written as DNA, the CDR3 is TGTGCCAGCAGCCCGGGCGTTAGCGGGGGTCAAAATGAGCAGTTCTTC. It translates to CASSPGVSGGQNEQFF.

This clonotype appeared once. A single base separates this from a much larger clone, so it may be a read error. This chain links TRBV12-3 or TRBV12-4 with TRBJ1-1; 7 bases agree with TRBD1. This CDR3 comprises 14 residues. V dropped 6 bases and J dropped 7; count of bases not matched to a gene: 11. The CDR3 spells CASRRLDRDIEAFF. DNA of the CDR3: TGTGCCAGCAGAAGATTAGACAGGGACATTGAAGCTTTCTTT.

The rearrangement links TRBV6-2 or TRBV6-3 to TRBJ2-7; 14 bases agree with TRBD2. The V and J ends lost 6 bases and 12 bases, in that order; junction bases with no gene match: 19. The CDR3 covers 17 residues. Germline V gene lookup returns CDR1 MNHEY and CDR2 SVGEGT. CDR3 amino acids: CASRPDPWRLAGGHWYF. CDR3 DNA: TGTGCCAGCAGGCCGGATCCCTGGCGACTAGCGGGGGGGCATTGGTACTTC.

This clonotype was found many times. The chain employs TRBV9 and TRBJ2-5; 12 nucleotides align to TRBD2. The CDR3 has 16 residues. V lost 0 bases to trimming and J lost 2 bases; unmatched junction nucleotides: 2. CDR1 is SGDLS, CDR2 YYNGEE, per germline. The chain's CDR3 is CASSVGLAGVQETQYF. CDR3 in DNA: TGTGCCAGCAGCGTAGGACTAGCGGGGGTTCAAGAGACCCAGTACTTC. Full variable domain (rest looked up from reference TRBV9 and TRBJ2-5): DSGVTQTPKHLITATGQRVTLRCSPRSGDLSVYWYQQSLDQGLQFLIQYYNGEERAKGNILERFSAQQFPDLHSELNLSSLELGDSALYFCASSVGLAGVQETQYFGPGTRLLVL.

The V call is TRBV12-3 or TRBV12-4, the J call TRBJ1-2; 9 nucleotides match TRBD1. The CDR3 contains 15 residues. The ends lost 1 base at V and 8 bases at J; junction bases unmatched: 8. CDR3 nucleotides: TGTGCCAGCAGTTTAGGTGTGGGACAGGGAAAGGGCTACACCTTC. It is translated as CASSLGVGQGKGYTF.

This clonotype was seen ten or more times. The chain links TRBV6-5 to TRBJ1-2; TRBD1 is a possible D gene (6 bases). The germline CDR1 and CDR2 sequences are MNHEY and SVGAGI. The V end was cut by 7 bases, the J end by 5 bases, with 20 bases between. The CDR3 is made up of 15 amino acids. The CDR3 region has the DNA TGTGCCAGCACCATTCTCCCGGGGGGCAGTTATGGCTACACCTTC. This encodes CASTILPGGSYGYTF.

At least ten counts were recorded for this clonotype. The chain recombines TRBV6-2 or TRBV6-3 with TRBJ2-4, with unresolved D. Germline CDR1 reads MNHEY; CDR2 reads SVGEGT. The CDR3 has 13 residues. V was shortened by 4 bases and J by 0 bases, with 4 bases between the two germline ends. CDR3 residues: CASSLTAKNIQYF. CDR3 sequence (DNA): TGTGCCAGCAGTTTGACAGCCAAAAACATTCAGTACTTC.

This chain links TRBV6-5 with TRBJ1-1; perhaps TRBD1 as D (6 bases). The length of the CDR3 is 15 residues. Germline V gene lookup returns CDR1 MNHEY and CDR2 SVGAGI. The V end lost 11 bases, the J end lost 3 bases, and 22 bases lay between the germline ends. For the CDR3, the DNA is TGTGCCTCCCAGGCCCCAGACAGGCCCTACACTGAAGCTTTCTTT. Encoded protein: CASQAPDRPYTEAFF.

This clonotype was found many times. The chain combines TRBV7-9 with TRBJ2-7, with 9 bases that match TRBD2. J lost 5 bases, V lost 3 bases, and 2 bases had no gene match. The V gene's germline CDR1 is SEHNR and CDR2 FQNEAQ (reference sequence). The CDR3 loop spans 13 amino acids. Written as DNA, the CDR3 is TGTGCCAGCAGCTTTAGCGGGGGAAACGAGCAGTACTTC. It yields the protein CASSFSGGNEQYF.

This clonotype was counted between two and nine times. The chain recombines TRBV27 with TRBJ1-1, with D unresolved. V was pared by 3 bases and J by 4 bases, with 12 bases between. Germline loops: CDR1 MNHEY, CDR2 SMNVEV (reference sequence). CDR3 size: 14 residues. Written as DNA, the CDR3 is TGTGCCAGCAGTTTTGGTTTGGCGGGCACTGAAGCTTTCTTT. Translating it yields CASSFGLAGTEAFF.

The gene calls are TRBV5-1 and TRBJ1-4; tentatively, D is TRBD1 (6 bases). This CDR3 is built from 15 residues. The ends were cut back, 1 base at V and 5 bases at J, with 12 bases in the middle. Per germline, CDR1 SGHRS and CDR2 YFSETQ. CDR3 nucleotides: TGCGCCAGCAGCTTGAGTGGGGGGCGGAATGAAAAACTGTTTTTT. Protein sequence: CASSLSGGRNEKLFF. Full variable domain (missing parts from reference TRBV5-1 and TRBJ1-4): KAGVTQTPRYLIKTRGQQVTLSCSPISGHRSVSWYQQTPGQGLQFLFEYFSETQRNKGNFPGRFSGRQFSNSRSEMNVSTLELGDSALYLCASSLSGGRNEKLFFGSGTQLSVL.

This clonotype came up a few times. This chain joins TRBV5-5 and TRBJ1-1; D unclear. Germline lookup yields CDR1 SGHKS and CDR2 YYEKEE (reference sequence). V was trimmed by 1 base and J by 1 base, leaving 14 bases between them. The CDR3 is made up of 16 amino acids. The CDR3, as DNA: TGTGCCAGCAGCTTGTTGACCGAACGATCGAACACTGAAGCTTTCTTT. Translating gives CASSLLTERSNTEAFF.

This clonotype was picked up many times. The V gene is TRBV20-1, the J gene TRBJ2-7; D is undetermined. V gave up 5 bases and J gave up 0 bases, with 14 bases separating them. Germline loops: CDR1 DFQATT, CDR2 SNEGSKA (reference sequence). CDR3 length equals 14 residues. The CDR3, as DNA: TGCAGTGCTCCCTACAGTGAACGCTCCTACGAGCAGTACTTC. Protein product: CSAPYSERSYEQYF.

This clonotype was found many times. The V gene is TRBV10-3, the J gene TRBJ1-1; 9 bases are a match to TRBD1. This CDR3 contains 14 residues. The germline CDR1 and CDR2 sequences are ENHRY and SYGVKD. V lost 4 bases and J lost 7; bases outside the gene matches: 7. CDR3 in DNA: TGTGCCATCAGTGTTTTACAGGGGGCAAATGAAGCTTTCTTT. It codes for CAISVLQGANEAFF.

The CDR3 DNA is TGTGCCAGCTCACCGGGACAGGGGGTTGGTTCACCCCTCCACTTT. Protein sequence: CASSPGQGVGSPLHF. The J gene is TRBJ1-6, the V gene TRBV18, with 11 nucleotides matching TRBD1. Germline CDR1 reads KGHSH; CDR2 reads LQKENI. The length of the CDR3 is 15 residues. Losses at the gene ends were 3 bases for V and 9 bases for J; bases not matched to a gene: 4.

This clonotype came up many times. This chain connects TRBV9 to TRBJ2-4; no clear D. Trimming left V 1 base short and J 1 base short, with 12 bases between. Germline V gene data show CDR1 as SGDLS and CDR2 as YYNGEE. This CDR3 spans 16 amino acids. CDR3 sequence reads: CASSVQVDSAKNIQYF. The CDR3 region has the DNA TGTGCCAGCAGCGTACAGGTAGATTCGGCCAAAAACATTCAGTACTTC.

To note about this clonotype: A read error may produce the germline difference seen at one junction end. This chain joins TRBV6-2 or TRBV6-3 and TRBJ2-3; no clear D. Germline CDR1 MNHEY, CDR2 SVGEGT. The CDR3 is 14 residues long. The CDR3 is CTSKGGILTDTQYF. CDR3 coding DNA: TGTACCAGCAAGGGCGGAATCCTCACAGATACGCAGTATTTT.